This passage covers 3 T cell receptor beta chains from one sample sequenced in a study of prognosis after radiotherapy for stage I lung cancer. The TCR beta CDR3 region was amplified from genomic DNA, with two rounds of multiplex PCR being used for the amplification. First-round PCR employed TRBV- and TRBJ-specific primers for each gene. Via MiXCR, TCRdb re-called the multiplex PCR reads, giving one row per CDR3 protein. The top ten hold 16% of the sample, which has 30,000 to 40,000 distinct CDR3 sequences, under 40% seen once. The sample consisted of PBMCs, taken before or after stereotactic body radiation therapy (not recorded which). Receptors originate from a donor over 45 with non-small cell lung cancer.

This clonotype has a handful of counts. The rearrangement uses TRBV5-4 and TRBJ2-7; weak D call: TRBD1 (5 bases). The germline V gene has CDR1 SGHNT and CDR2 YYREEE (reference sequence). The CDR3 sequence is 14 residues long. The V end lost 4 bases, the J end lost 4 bases, and 15 bases lay between the germline ends. The CDR3, as DNA: TGTGCCAGCAGCCCCGTTTTTGGGGCATACGAGCAGTACTTC. Protein product: CASSPVFGAYEQYF.

This clonotype was picked up many times. Germline and junction disagree at one end, which may indicate a read error. This sequence joins TRBV7-7 and TRBJ2-2; 10 bases are a match to TRBD2. Germline V gene data show CDR1 as SSHAT and CDR2 as FNYEAQ (reference sequence). The length of the CDR3 is 14 residues. This CDR3 reads CASSQSGRVGELFF. As DNA, the CDR3 is TGTGCTAGCAGCCAAAGCGGGAGGGTCGGGGAGCTGTTTTTT.

This clonotype has ten or more counts. CDR3 sequence reads: CSASLGMGETQYF. DNA of the CDR3: TGCAGTGCTAGTCTGGGGATGGGAGAGACCCAGTACTTC. The chain has TRBV20-1 and TRBJ2-5; D is uncertain. V lost 3 bases to trimming and J lost 4 bases, with 12 bases between them. The CDR3 sequence is 13 residues long. The V gene's germline CDR1 is DFQATT and CDR2 SNEGSKA (reference sequence).